This T cell receptor (beta chain) was sequenced in a study of OX40 agonist ivuxolimab in advanced cancers. Assay: immunoSEQ multiplex PCR; the TCRdb copy retains only in-frame clones and omits some. The sample records around 62,000 clones, about 85% being singletons. With 1 base clipped from V and 6 bases from J, the junction kept 2 bases outside the gene matches. CDR1 and CDR2 from the germline V gene are LGHNT and FRNRAP. The CDR3 spans 14 residues. The input for sequencing was CD4+ or CD8+ T cells sorted from blood, taken in a trial of the OX40 agonist ivuxolimab. The V gene is TRBV12-5, the J gene TRBJ1-2, with TRBD1 matching over 10 bases. The receptor was isolated from an adult with an advanced solid tumor such as melanoma, head and neck, liver or kidney cancer. CDR3 sequence (DNA): TGTGCTAGTGGTTTGGCTGGGACAGGGGATGGCTACACCTTC. Protein product: CASGLAGTGDGYTF.